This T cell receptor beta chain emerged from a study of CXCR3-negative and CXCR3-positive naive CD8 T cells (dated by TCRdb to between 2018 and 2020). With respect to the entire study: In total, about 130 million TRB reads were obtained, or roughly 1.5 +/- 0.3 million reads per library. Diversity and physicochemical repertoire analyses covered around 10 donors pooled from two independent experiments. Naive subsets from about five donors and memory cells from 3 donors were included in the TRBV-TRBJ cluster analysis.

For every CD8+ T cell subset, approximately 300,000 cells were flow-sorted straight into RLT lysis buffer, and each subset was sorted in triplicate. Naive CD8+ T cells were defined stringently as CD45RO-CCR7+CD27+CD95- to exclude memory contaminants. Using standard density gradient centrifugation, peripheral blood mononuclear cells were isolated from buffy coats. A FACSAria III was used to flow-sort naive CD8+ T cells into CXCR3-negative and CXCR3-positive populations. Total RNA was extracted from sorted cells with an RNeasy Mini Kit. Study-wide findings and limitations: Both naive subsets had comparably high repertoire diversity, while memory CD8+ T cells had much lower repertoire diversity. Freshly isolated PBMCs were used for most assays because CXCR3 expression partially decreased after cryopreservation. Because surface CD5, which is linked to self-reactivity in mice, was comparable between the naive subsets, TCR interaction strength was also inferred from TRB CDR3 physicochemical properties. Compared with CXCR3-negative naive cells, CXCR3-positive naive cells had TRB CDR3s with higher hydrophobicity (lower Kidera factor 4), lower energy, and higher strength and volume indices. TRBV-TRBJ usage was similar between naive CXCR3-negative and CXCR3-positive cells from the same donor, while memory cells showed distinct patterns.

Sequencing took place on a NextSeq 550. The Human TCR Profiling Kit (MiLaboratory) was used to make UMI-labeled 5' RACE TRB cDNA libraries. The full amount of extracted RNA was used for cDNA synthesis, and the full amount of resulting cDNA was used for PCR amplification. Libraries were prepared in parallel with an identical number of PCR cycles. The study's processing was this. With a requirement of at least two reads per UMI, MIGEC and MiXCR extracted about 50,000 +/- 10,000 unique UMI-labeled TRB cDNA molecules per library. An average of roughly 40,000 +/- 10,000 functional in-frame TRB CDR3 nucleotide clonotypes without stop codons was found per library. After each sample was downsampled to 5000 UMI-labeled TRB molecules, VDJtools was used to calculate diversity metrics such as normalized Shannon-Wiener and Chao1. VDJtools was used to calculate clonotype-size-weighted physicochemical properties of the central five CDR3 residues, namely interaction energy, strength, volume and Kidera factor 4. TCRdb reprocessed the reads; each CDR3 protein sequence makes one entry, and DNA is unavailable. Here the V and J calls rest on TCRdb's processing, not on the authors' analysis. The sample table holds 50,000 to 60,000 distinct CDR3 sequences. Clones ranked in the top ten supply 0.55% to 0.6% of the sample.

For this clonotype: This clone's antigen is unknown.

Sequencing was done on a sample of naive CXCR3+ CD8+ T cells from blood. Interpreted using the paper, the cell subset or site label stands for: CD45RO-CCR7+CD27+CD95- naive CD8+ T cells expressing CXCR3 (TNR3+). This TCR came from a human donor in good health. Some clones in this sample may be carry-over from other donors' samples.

The CDR3 region reads CASSHRDRGYEQYF. The chain is encoded by TRBV7-9 joined to TRBJ2-7; TCRdb selects TRBD1, and the lack of DNA leaves this call unchecked. For CDR1 and CDR2, the germline V gene (reference sequence) lists SEHNR and FQNEAQ. The CDR3, from cysteine to phenylalanine, totals 14 residues. DNA for this receptor is not on file.